The 18 T cell receptor beta chains below were found in one sample sequenced in a study of cytomegalovirus exposure and HLA in healthy donors. The PCR had 60 Vbeta and 13 Jbeta primers. Clones were sequenced by immunoSEQ multiplex PCR, and TCRdb holds only the in-frame ones, with some missing. Its table records approximately 170,000 clones. The source material was PBMCs. These receptors all come from a woman aged 18-30 years in good health and CMV-seropositive.

This chain links TRBV4-3 with TRBJ2-1, with a possible D match to TRBD1 (5 bases). Germline V lookup: CDR1 LGHNA, CDR2 YSLEER. This CDR3 is 17 amino acids long. With 4 bases removed from V and 0 bases from J, the gap between germline ends came to 16 bases. The CDR3 protein is CASSPTVKVGSYNEQFF. The CDR3 region has the DNA TGCGCCAGCAGCCCGACAGTCAAGGTGGGCTCCTACAATGAGCAGTTCTTC.

V and J are TRBV5-1 and TRBJ1-2; the match to TRBD1 covers 7 bases. Per germline, CDR1 SGHRS and CDR2 YFSETQ. CDR3 size: 14 residues. Trimming took 4 bases from V and 5 from J; bases not matched to a gene: 8. The CDR3 reads CASSPDRVWYGYTF. The CDR3 nucleotides are TGCGCCAGCAGCCCCGACAGGGTTTGGTATGGCTACACCTTC.

This chain links TRBV30 with TRBJ2-1; a weak D match, TRBD2 (6 bases). Germline V gene data show CDR1 as GTSNPN and CDR2 as SVGIG (reference sequence). V was clipped by 1 base and J by 0 bases, with 16 bases between them. CDR3 length: 17 residues. The CDR3 nucleotides are TGTGCCTGGAGTGACAGGCTCCTAGCGCCCTCCTACAATGAGCAGTTCTTC. This translates into CAWSDRLLAPSYNEQFF.

The chain combines TRBV13 with TRBJ2-6; 8 bases match TRBD1. CDR3 length: 18 residues. Per germline, CDR1 PRHDT and CDR2 FYEKMQ (reference sequence). V lost 5 bases, J lost 0 bases, and 9 bases stayed unmatched. CDR3 residues: CASSPGQGTLSGANVLTF. The DNA for the CDR3 is TGTGCCAGCAGCCCTGGACAGGGTACCCTCTCTGGGGCCAACGTCCTGACTTTC.

This chain uses TRBV7-7 with TRBJ2-5, with TRBD1 matching over 10 bases. Germline CDR1 and CDR2: SSHAT and FNYEAQ (reference sequence). V lost 5 bases to trimming and J lost 4 bases; unmatched junction nucleotides: 10. The CDR3 has 16 amino acids. The CDR3 is CASSPSTGGFGETQYF. The CDR3 bases are TGTGCCAGCAGCCCTTCGACAGGGGGCTTTGGAGAGACCCAGTACTTC. The whole variable domain, filled in from reference TRBV7-7 and TRBJ2-5, reads GAGVSQSPRYKVTKRGQDVTLRCDPISSHATLYWYQQALGQGPEFLTYFNYEAQPDKSGLPSDRFSAERPEGSISTLTIQRTEQRDSAMYRCASSPSTGGFGETQYFGPGTRLLVL.

The chain couples TRBV5-1 to TRBJ1-1, with TRBD1 matching over 7 bases. CDR1 and CDR2 from the germline V gene are SGHRS and YFSETQ. V trimming: 5 bases; J trimming: 8 bases; junction bases outside the gene matches: 12. The length of the CDR3 is 14 residues. Here the CDR3 DNA reads TGCGCCAGCAGAAACTACAGACAGGGAAACGAAGCTTTCTTT. Its protein product is CASRNYRQGNEAFF.

The chain uses TRBV7-8 and TRBJ2-1; tentatively, D is TRBD2 (6 bases). This CDR3 contains 15 residues. The V and J ends lost 2 bases and 8 bases respectively, with 16 bases between them. Per germline, CDR1 SGHVS and CDR2 FQNEAQ. For the CDR3, the DNA is TGTGCCAGCAGCTTAAAGCGGGTCCGGAGGGATGAGCAGTTCTTC. This encodes CASSLKRVRRDEQFF. The full variable domain, in which reference TRBV7-8 and TRBJ2-1 provide the parts outside the CDR3, is GAGVSQSPRYKVAKRGQDVALRCDPISGHVSLFWYQQALGQGPEFLTYFQNEAQLDKSGLPSDRFFAERPEGSVSTLKIQRTQQEDSAVYLCASSLKRVRRDEQFFGPGTRLTVL.

V gene TRBV12-5 combines with J gene TRBJ2-6, with D possibly matching TRBD2 (7 bases). Per germline, CDR1 LGHNT and CDR2 FRNRAP. The CDR3 length is 18 residues. Trimming removed 5 bases from V and 0 bases from J, with 17 bases in between. CDR3 DNA sequence: TGTGCTAGTGGTCTTGGGGGGGCTCGCCCCTCTGGGGCCAACGTCCTGACTTTC. This codes for CASGLGGARPSGANVLTF.

As DNA, the CDR3 is TGTGCCAGCAGCCGCGACCGCGGGGGGTCAGAGACCCAGTACTTC. Encoded protein: CASSRDRGGSETQYF. This chain joins TRBV14 and TRBJ2-5, with TRBD2 identical over 8 bases. CDR1 SGHDN and CDR2 FVKESK come from the germline V gene. V shed 4 bases and J 4 bases; nucleotides not matched to a gene: 8. The CDR3 is made up of 15 amino acids.

This chain uses TRBV5-4 with TRBJ1-3; D gene unclear. Per germline, CDR1 SGHNT and CDR2 YYREEE (reference sequence). The V end lost 0 bases, the J end lost 3 bases, and 7 bases lay between the germline ends. CDR3 size: 14 residues. For the CDR3, the DNA is TGTGCCAGCAGCTTGGATATTTATGGAAACACCATATATTTT. Encoded protein: CASSLDIYGNTIYF.

This chain links TRBV19 with TRBJ2-2; D is uncertain. The CDR3 consists of 12 residues. The germline V and J ends were trimmed by 8 bases and 7 bases, with 11 bases remaining between them. CDR1 and CDR2 (germline): LNHDA, SQIVND (reference sequence). The CDR3 DNA reads TGTGCCAGTTTGGGCCTGATCGGGGAGCTGTTTTTT. Protein sequence: CASLGLIGELFF.

CDR3 region: CASSRSGRALDTQYF. The CDR3 DNA reads as TGCGCCAGCAGCCGTAGCGGGAGGGCCCTAGATACGCAGTATTTT. This chain uses TRBV5-1 with TRBJ2-3; 11 bases map to TRBD2. V lost 4 bases, J lost 5 bases, and 6 bases stayed unmatched. The germline V gene has CDR1 SGHRS and CDR2 YFSETQ. The CDR3 runs to 15 residues.

The rearrangement joins TRBV7-2 to TRBJ1-5, with TRBD1 matching 9 bases. V shed 6 bases, J shed 7 bases, and the junction held 10 bases outside the gene matches. The CDR3 extends over 15 amino acids. CDR1 is SGHTA and CDR2 is FQGNSA in the germline V gene. The CDR3 DNA follows: TGTGCCAGCAGTCCCACAGGGGGCGCAGGGCAGCCCCAGCATTTT. It is translated as CASSPTGGAGQPQHF.

Concerning this clone itself: One end of the junction does not line up with germline, which may come from a read error. This chain joins TRBV7-2 and TRBJ2-5; 9 nucleotides agree with TRBD1. Germline lookup yields CDR1 SGHTA and CDR2 FQGNSA. The CDR3 has 15 amino acids. The CDR3 is CASSSQGAFQGTQYF. In DNA, the CDR3 is TGTGCCAGCAGCTCACAGGGGGCCTTCCAAGGGACCCAGTACTTC.

The genes are TRBV14 and TRBJ1-2; a weak D match, TRBD1 (6 bases). The V end lost 5 bases, the J end lost 6 bases, and 13 bases lay between the germline ends. The CDR3 contains 13 residues. Germline V lookup: CDR1 SGHDN, CDR2 FVKESK. The CDR3 region is CASSLLRGHGYTF. CDR3 coding DNA: TGTGCCAGCAGCTTATTGCGGGGGCATGGCTACACCTTC.

J is TRBJ1-1 and V is TRBV4-1; 11 bases match TRBD1. With V trimmed by 3 bases and J by 5 bases, 8 bases remained unmatched. Germline CDR1 is MGHRA and CDR2 is YSYEKL. The CDR3 has 16 amino acids. The DNA of the CDR3 is TGCGCCAGCAGCCAGCCCCGGGACAGGGGGAGGACTGAAGCTTTCTTT. Its translation: CASSQPRDRGRTEAFF.

The chain uses TRBV5-4 and TRBJ2-7; TRBD2 might be the D (7 bases). With 3 bases removed from V and 7 bases from J, the gap between germline ends came to 20 bases. Germline CDR1 reads SGHNT; CDR2 reads YYREEE (reference sequence). The CDR3 runs to 15 residues. The CDR3 is CASSSATGGGLEQYF. In nucleotides, the CDR3 is TGTGCCAGCAGCTCCGCGACGGGGGGCGGGTTAGAGCAGTACTTC.

The genes are TRBV2 and TRBJ2-1; 14 bases agree with TRBD2. Per the germline V gene, CDR1 is SNHLY and CDR2 is FYNNEI. V lost 2 bases to trimming and J lost 15 bases; unmatched junction nucleotides: 6. The CDR3 sequence is 14 residues long. This chain's CDR3 is CASSERGLAGVMFF. CDR3 coding DNA: TGTGCCAGCAGTGAACGGGGACTAGCGGGAGTGATGTTCTTC.